The 9 T cell receptor beta chains reported below all come from one sample, sequenced in a study of T cell clonality in common variable immunodeficiency. Overall study results and limits: Fewer deletions and N-nucleotide insertions were reportedly seen in common variable immunodeficiency TCR beta sequences.

Assay used: immunoSEQ multiplex PCR; TCRdb lists only in-frame clones, some missing. The specimen has 7,000 to 9,000 clones, none found just once. These receptors are not linked to any known antigen. Sequenced input: peripheral blood mononuclear cells. These receptors were taken from a human donor with common variable immunodeficiency.

This clone has just a few counts. Coverage ceases 3 residues before the CDR3 finishes, and the germline J gene fills in the end. The V call is TRBV20-1, the J call TRBJ1-1; D is uncertain. The V gene's germline CDR1 is DFQATT and CDR2 SNEGSKA (reference sequence). V was trimmed by 3 bases and J by 3 bases, leaving 8 bases between them. The CDR3 has 12 amino acids. CDR3 amino acids: CSASRGDTEAFF. CDR3 DNA, as far as it was read: TGCAGTGCTAGTCGGGGAGACACTGAA.

This clone is judged medium-sized. CDR3 protein: CASSQDMGDANTGELFF. The CDR3 DNA, read in part, is TGTGCCAGCAGCCAAGATATGGGCGATGCGAACACCGGGGAG. V gene TRBV4-2 combines with J gene TRBJ2-2; D unclear. Read sequence stops 3 residues before the CDR3 end, and the germline J gene provides the missing end. V was trimmed by 0 bases and J by 0 bases, leaving 11 bases between them. The germline V gene encodes CDR1 LGHNA and CDR2 YNFKEQ. The CDR3 covers 17 residues.

This clone was counted a few times. The read finishes 3 residues shy of the CDR3 end, and the germline J gene is used to complete it. V and J are TRBV19 and TRBJ2-2, with D possibly being TRBD2 (6 bases). V lost 3 bases and J 2 bases, leaving 13 bases between the germline ends. Germline CDR1 is LNHDA and CDR2 is SQIVND (reference sequence). The CDR3 covers 16 residues. CDR3 loop: CASSIPGRPNTGELFF. The part of the CDR3 DNA that was read is TGTGCCAGTAGTATCCCAGGGAGGCCCAACACCGGGGAG.

For this clone: The read finishes 3 residues shy of the CDR3 end, and the germline J gene is used to complete it. The genes are TRBV5-1 and TRBJ1-6; possible D gene TRBD1, 6 bases. CDR3 length equals 15 residues. V was trimmed by 0 bases and J by 5 bases, leaving 9 bases between them. The germline V gene encodes CDR1 SGHRS and CDR2 YFSETQ. The CDR3 DNA, read in part, is TGCGCCAGCAGCTTGGGGGGACACCATAATTCACCC. It translates to CASSLGGHHNSP. The CDR3 as a whole reads CASSLGGHHNSPLHF.

In the case of this clone: The read stops 3 residues short of the end of the CDR3; the missing end is completed from the germline J gene. The V call is TRBV19, the J call TRBJ2-7; 8 positions match TRBD1. The CDR3 totals 16 residues. V lost 4 bases to trimming and J lost 2 bases; unmatched junction nucleotides: 10. Germline V CDR1 and CDR2: LNHDA, SQIVND (reference sequence). The DNA read from the CDR3 is TGTGCCAGTAGTAGTCTATATAGGGACAGGCCCTACGAG. Amino acid sequence: CASSSLYRDRPYE. From start to end, the CDR3 is CASSSLYRDRPYEQYF.

Details on this clone: The read finishes 3 residues shy of the CDR3 end, and the germline J gene is used to complete it. This chain links TRBV7-9 with TRBJ1-1; TRBD1 is a possible D gene (5 bases). This CDR3 is built from 14 residues. The germline V and J ends were trimmed by 3 bases and 5 bases, with 13 bases remaining between them. Germline V gene lookup returns CDR1 SEHNR and CDR2 FQNEAQ (reference sequence). The CDR3 DNA, read in part, is TGTGCCAGCAGCTTGCAGGGTCTTTGGACTGAA. It codes for CASSLQGLWTE. The entire CDR3 is CASSLQGLWTEAFF.

This clone was seen only a few times. CDR3: CASSPQGTFQTNTGELFF. The CDR3 bases that were read are TGTGCCAGCTCACCGCAAGGGACTTTTCAAACAAACACCGGGGAG. The V call is TRBV18, the J call TRBJ2-2; possible D gene TRBD2, 6 bases. The read ends 3 residues early relative to the CDR3; the germline J gene fills the gap. This CDR3 is 18 amino acids long. V was pared by 3 bases and J by 2 bases, with 19 bases between. CDR1 and CDR2 from the germline V gene are KGHSH and LQKENI.

As concerns this clone: The read terminates 3 residues before the CDR3 end, so the remaining end is supplied by the germline J gene. The chain links TRBV20-1 to TRBJ2-7, with D tentatively TRBD1 (5 bases). The CDR3 runs to 14 residues. V was trimmed by 4 bases and J by 1 base, leaving 14 bases between them. Germline values: CDR1 DFQATT, CDR2 SNEGSKA (reference sequence). The sequenced part of the CDR3 DNA is TGCAGTGCTACCCCGACAGCCAGTTCCTACGAG. Translating gives CSATPTASSYE. The whole CDR3 reads CSATPTASSYEQYF.

This clone counts as medium-sized. The CDR3 extends 3 residues past the end of the read, so its final part is completed from the germline J gene. V and J are TRBV15 and TRBJ2-7, with 8 bases matching TRBD2. This CDR3 contains 14 residues. CDR1 and CDR2 (germline): LNHNV, YYDKDF (reference sequence). With V trimmed by 5 bases and J by 4 bases, 7 bases remained unmatched. The CDR3 DNA, read in part, is TGTGCCACCAGCTTGGGACTAGAGTTTTACGAG. This translates into CATSLGLEFYE. In full, the CDR3 is CATSLGLEFYEQYF. The full variable domain, completed using reference TRBV15 and TRBJ2-7, is DAMVIQNPRYQVTQFGKPVTLSCSQTLNHNVMYWYQQKSSQAPKLLFHYYDKDFNNEADTPDNFQSRRPNTSFCFLDIRSPGLGDTAMYLCATSLGLEFYEQYFGPGTRLTVT.